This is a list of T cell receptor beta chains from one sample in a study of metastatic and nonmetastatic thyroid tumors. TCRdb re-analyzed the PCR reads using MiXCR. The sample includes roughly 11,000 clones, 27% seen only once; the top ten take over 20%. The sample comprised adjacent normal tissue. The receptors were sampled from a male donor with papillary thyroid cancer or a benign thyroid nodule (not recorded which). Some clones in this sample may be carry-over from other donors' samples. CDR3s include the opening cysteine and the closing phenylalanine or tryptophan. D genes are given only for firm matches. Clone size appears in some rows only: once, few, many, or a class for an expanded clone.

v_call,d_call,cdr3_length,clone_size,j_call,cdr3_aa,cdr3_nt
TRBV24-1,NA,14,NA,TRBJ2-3,CATSDRSPTDTQYF,TGTGCCACCAGTGATCGGAGCCCCACAGATACGCAGTATTTT
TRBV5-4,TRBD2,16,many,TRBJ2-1,CASSLVAGGPYNEQFF,TGTGCCAGCAGCTTGGTAGCGGGGGGCCCCTACAATGAGCAGTTCTTC
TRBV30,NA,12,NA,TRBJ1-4,CAWSVLREKLFF,TGTGCCTGGAGTGTACTGAGGGAAAAACTGTTTTTT
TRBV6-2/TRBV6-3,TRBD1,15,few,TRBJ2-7,CASRFTTGSSYEQYF,TGTGCCAGCAGATTCACGACAGGGAGCTCCTACGAGCAGTACTTC
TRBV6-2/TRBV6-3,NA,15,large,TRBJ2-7,CASSYNIDLTYEQYF,TGTGCCAGCAGTTACAATATAGACCTAACCTACGAGCAGTACTTC
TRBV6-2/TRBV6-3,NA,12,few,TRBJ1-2,CASSLANYGYTF,TGTGCCAGCAGTTTGGCCAACTATGGCTACACCTTC
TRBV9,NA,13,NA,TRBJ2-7,CASSNTTSYEQYF,TGTGCCAGCAGCAATACCACCTCCTACGAGCAGTACTTC
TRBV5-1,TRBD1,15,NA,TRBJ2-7,CASSLATGQGHEQYF,TGCGCCAGCAGCTTGGCTACGGGACAGGGACACGAGCAGTACTTC
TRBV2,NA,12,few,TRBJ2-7,CASTTGGGEQYF,TGTGCCAGCACTACAGGGGGGGGTGAGCAGTACTTC
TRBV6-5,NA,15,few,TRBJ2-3,CASSYSEHQGGSQYF,TGTGCCAGCAGTTACTCGGAACATCAAGGAGGGTCGCAGTATTTT
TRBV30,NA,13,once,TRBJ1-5,CAWGWGPGEPQHF,TGTGCCTGGGGTTGGGGACCGGGAGAGCCCCAGCATTTT
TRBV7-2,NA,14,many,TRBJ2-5,CASSLLSTQETQYF,TGTGCCAGCAGCTTATTATCCACACAAGAGACCCAGTACTTC
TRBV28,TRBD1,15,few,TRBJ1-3,CASSFPGQTGNTIYF,TGTGCCAGCAGTTTTCCGGGACAGACTGGAAACACCATATATTTT
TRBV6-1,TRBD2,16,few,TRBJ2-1,CASSEWASGWEVEQFF,TGTGCCAGCAGTGAATGGGCTAGCGGGTGGGAAGTGGAGCAGTTCTTC
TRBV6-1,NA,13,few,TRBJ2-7,CASSDRWPTLQYF,TGTGCCAGCAGTGACAGGTGGCCTACTTTGCAGTACTTC
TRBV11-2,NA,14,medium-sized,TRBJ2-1,CASSVSYSGNEQFF,TGTGCCAGCAGCGTTTCTTACTCGGGGAATGAGCAGTTCTTC
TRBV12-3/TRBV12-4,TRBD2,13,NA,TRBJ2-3,CASSSGNQDTQYF,TGTGCCAGCAGTAGCGGGAATCAAGATACGCAGTATTTT